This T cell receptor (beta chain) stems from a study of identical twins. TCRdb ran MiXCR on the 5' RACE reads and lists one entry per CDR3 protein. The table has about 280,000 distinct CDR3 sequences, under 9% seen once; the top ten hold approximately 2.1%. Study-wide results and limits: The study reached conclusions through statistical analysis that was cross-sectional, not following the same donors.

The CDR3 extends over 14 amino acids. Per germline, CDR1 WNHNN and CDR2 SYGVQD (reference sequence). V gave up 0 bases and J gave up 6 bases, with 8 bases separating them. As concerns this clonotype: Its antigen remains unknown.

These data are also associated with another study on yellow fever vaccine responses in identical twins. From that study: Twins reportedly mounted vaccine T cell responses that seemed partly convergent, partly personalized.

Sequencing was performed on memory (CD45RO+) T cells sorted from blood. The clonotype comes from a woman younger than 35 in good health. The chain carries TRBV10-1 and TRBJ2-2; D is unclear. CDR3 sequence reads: CASSESLVAGELFF. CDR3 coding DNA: TGCGCCAGCAGTGAGTCCTTGGTGGCCGGGGAGCTGTTTTTT.